What follows are 12 T cell receptor beta chains derived from one specimen sequenced in a study of post-analysis software for immune sequencing data. Findings of the study overall: TRBV5-6, TRBV5-1 and TRBV20-1 were among roughly 5 TRBV segments more frequent in patients than controls.

These receptors have no known antigen. Sequencing libraries made from TCR beta cDNA carried unique molecular identifiers. In TCRdb, the PCR reads were re-called with MiXCR into one record per CDR3 protein. The data hold about 570,000 distinct CDR3 sequences, with less than 40% observed a single time. The source material was blood. The receptors were sampled from a girl between 2 and 17 years old with multiple sclerosis.

In its sample, this clonotype was seen a few times. The genes are TRBV20-1 and TRBJ2-5; 8 bases line up with TRBD2. Germline V gene lookup returns CDR1 DFQATT and CDR2 SNEGSKA (reference sequence). CDR3 length equals 18 residues. V trimming: 3 bases; J trimming: 5 bases; junction bases outside the gene matches: 20. As DNA, the CDR3 is TGCAGTGCTAGGGCCGTCCTAGCGGGCCTTCTCAGGGAGGAGACCCAGTACTTC. Translated, it gives CSARAVLAGLLREETQYF.

On this clonotype: Mismatch with germline at one junction end may stem from a read error. The chain has TRBV28 and TRBJ2-7, with D perhaps given as TRBD1 or TRBD2 (5 bases each). In germline, CDR1 is MDHEN, CDR2 SYDVKM. This CDR3 has 19 amino acids. CDR3 DNA: TGTGCCGGCAGTTCACTACCGGGACGTCCCTTAATAGGTGTAGGCGAGCAGTACTTC. Its protein is CAGSSLPGRPLIGVGEQYF.

The chain carries TRBV28 and TRBJ1-2, with a tentative D call TRBD1 (6 bases). Between the trimmed V and J ends, which lost 1 base and 5 bases, there was a span of 11 bases. The V gene's germline CDR1 is MDHEN and CDR2 SYDVKM. This CDR3 contains 14 residues. The DNA for the CDR3 is TGTGCCAGCAGTTTATCCGACAGGAGATATGGCTACACCTTC. Protein: CASSLSDRRYGYTF.

This chain connects TRBV12-3 or TRBV12-4 to TRBJ1-3; D call uncertain. This CDR3 is 14 amino acids long. Trimming left V 3 bases short and J 4 bases short, with 10 bases between. The CDR3 region has the DNA TGTGCCAGCAGTTTCGGGTTGGAGGGAAACACCATATATTTT. Translated: CASSFGLEGNTIYF.

The rearrangement uses TRBV3-1 and TRBJ1-2; possible D gene TRBD1, 5 bases. Germline loops: CDR1 LGHDT, CDR2 YNNKEL (reference sequence). V dropped 3 bases and J dropped 6 bases, with 23 bases sitting between them. There are 17 residues in the CDR3. The CDR3 loop is CASSHFVVAYGGNGYTF. The CDR3 DNA reads as TGTGCCAGCAGCCATTTTGTAGTAGCCTACGGGGGGAATGGCTACACCTTC.

This clonotype has a single count. Mismatch with germline at one junction end may stem from a read error. This rearrangement joins TRBV11-1 to TRBJ2-1, with D perhaps TRBD2 (6 bases). The V gene's germline CDR1 is SGHAT and CDR2 FQDESV (reference sequence). The CDR3 is 15 amino acids. Here the CDR3 reads CASSSRWDSYNEQVF. The CDR3, as DNA: TGTGCCAGCAGCTCCCGGTGGGACTCCTACAATGAGCAGGTCTTC.

This clonotype was seen only a few times. The V gene is TRBV12-3 or TRBV12-4, the J gene TRBJ2-5, with TRBD2 identical over 8 bases. The J segment lost 5 bases and the V segment lost 6 bases, leaving 8 bases of the junction unmatched. This CDR3 is 14 amino acids long. CDR3 in DNA: TGTGCCAGCAGCCATCGGACTAGCCCTGAGACCCAGTACTTC. Its protein is CASSHRTSPETQYF.

For this clonotype: Relative to the germline gene, one junction end is altered; a read error may explain this. The V call is TRBV4-2, the J call TRBJ2-3; the D call may be TRBD1 or TRBD2 (6 bases each). Germline CDR1 LGHNA, CDR2 YNFKEQ. The CDR3 has 17 amino acids. The chain's CDR3 is CASSQDWRGASTGTQYF. CDR3 coding DNA: TGTGCCAGCAGCCAAGATTGGAGGGGGGCCAGCACAGGTACGCAGTATTTT.

This clonotype was seen more than once but under ten times. The chain combines TRBV20-1 with TRBJ2-7; maybe TRBD1 (5 bases). From germline, CDR1 is DFQATT and CDR2 SNEGSKA (reference sequence). V was shortened by 5 bases and J by 2 bases, with 13 bases between the two germline ends. The CDR3 has 13 amino acids. The CDR3 nucleotides read TGCAGTGCTGAGGAACAGGCTGCCTACGAGCAGTACTTC. As protein: CSAEEQAAYEQYF.

The chain is built from TRBV20-1 and TRBJ1-1; TRBD1 aligns across 12 bases. Germline V CDR1 and CDR2: DFQATT, SNEGSKA (reference sequence). With 7 bases clipped from V and 3 bases from J, the junction kept 9 bases outside the gene matches. The CDR3 loop spans 15 amino acids. The CDR3 reads CSGGTGGLSDTEAFF. DNA for the CDR3: TGCAGTGGTGGGACAGGGGGCTTGTCGGACACTGAAGCTTTCTTT.

As for this clonotype: A read error is possible here, since a much larger clone lies one base away. The chain joins TRBV15 to TRBJ2-7; no clear D. This CDR3 is 13 amino acids long. Germline lookup yields CDR1 LNHNV and CDR2 YYDKDF (reference sequence). V was shortened by 3 bases and J by 3 bases, with 9 bases between the two germline ends. CDR3 amino acids: CATSRGFSYEQYF. CDR3 nucleotides: TGTGCCACCAGCAGGGGATTCAGCTACGAGCAGTACTTC.

This clonotype was counted between two and nine times. The V gene is TRBV20-1, the J gene TRBJ2-1, with 7 positions matching TRBD2. Trimming took 6 bases from V and 2 from J; bases not matched to a gene: 13. The CDR3 covers 16 residues. Germline CDR1 reads DFQATT; CDR2 reads SNEGSKA (reference sequence). The CDR3 region has the DNA TGCAGTGCCGATGGGGGTGCGGGGGTCCCCTACAATGAGCAGTTCTTC. Translated: CSADGGAGVPYNEQFF.